A single sample is the source of the 13 T cell receptor beta chains below, sequenced in a study of OX40 agonist ivuxolimab in advanced cancers. The data were produced by immunoSEQ multiplex PCR, yet TCRdb's version contains in-frame clones alone and is incomplete. This table holds 65,000 to 95,000 clones, 85% to 95% found once. The sequenced sample was CD4+ or CD8+ T cells sorted from blood, obtained in a trial of the OX40 agonist ivuxolimab. Every receptor here comes from an adult with an advanced solid tumor such as melanoma, head and neck, liver or kidney cancer.

V usage is TRBV4-1 and J usage is TRBJ1-1; TRBD1 matches 9 bases. This CDR3 spans 16 amino acids. The germline V gene encodes CDR1 MGHRA and CDR2 YSYEKL. J lost 4 bases, V lost 1 base, and 7 bases had no gene match. CDR3 sequence reads: CASSQGQGGVGTEAFF. CDR3 coding DNA: TGCGCCAGCAGCCAAGGACAGGGGGGAGTCGGCACTGAAGCTTTCTTT.

The chain couples TRBV6-6 to TRBJ2-1; the D gene is possibly TRBD2 (6 bases). The CDR3 is 12 residues long. V gave up 4 bases and J gave up 9 bases, with 10 bases separating them. Germline loops: CDR1 MNHNY, CDR2 SVGAGI (reference sequence). The CDR3 sequence: CASSSGLSEQFF. For the CDR3, the DNA is TGTGCCAGCAGTTCGGGACTGAGTGAGCAGTTCTTC.

The J gene is TRBJ2-7, the V gene TRBV4-2; D remains ambiguous. The germline V gene encodes CDR1 LGHNA and CDR2 YNFKEQ. This CDR3 is built from 12 residues. Trimming removed 0 bases at V and 6 bases at J, with 6 bases between. CDR3 bases: TGTGCCAGCAGCCAAGAAAGTGCCGAGCAGTACTTC. It translates to CASSQESAEQYF.

The V gene is TRBV7-9, the J gene TRBJ2-1; no clear D. The CDR3 is 12 amino acids. The V gene's germline CDR1 is SEHNR and CDR2 FQNEAQ (reference sequence). Deletions cut 6 bases from V and 7 bases from J, with 10 bases between. The CDR3 protein is CASRSTRNEQFF. Written as DNA, the CDR3 is TGTGCCAGCAGGTCCACAAGGAATGAGCAGTTCTTC.

The rearrangement links TRBV4-3 to TRBJ2-1, with 9 bases lining up with TRBD2. The CDR3 runs to 15 residues. V lost 0 bases to trimming and J lost 3 bases; unmatched junction nucleotides: 0. Germline V gene lookup returns CDR1 LGHNA and CDR2 YSLEER. In DNA form, the CDR3 reads TGCGCCAGCAGCCAAGAGCGGGGGGGCTACAATGAGCAGTTCTTC. Its translation is CASSQERGGYNEQFF.

V usage is TRBV5-4 and J usage is TRBJ2-1; 10 bases line up with TRBD1. Germline V gives CDR1 SGHNT, CDR2 YYREEE (reference sequence). This CDR3 spans 14 amino acids. Losses at the gene ends were 4 bases for V and 3 bases for J; bases not matched to a gene: 1. Here the CDR3 DNA reads TGTGCCAGCAGCCGGACAGGGGGCTACAATGAGCAGTTCTTC. Translating it yields CASSRTGGYNEQFF.

V usage is TRBV4-3 and J usage is TRBJ1-2; 8 bases match TRBD1. Unmatched junction bases numbered 0, after V lost 1 base and J lost 5 bases. The CDR3 totals 13 residues. Germline-derived CDR1 and CDR2 are LGHNA and YSLEER. CDR3 nucleotides: TGCGCCAGCAGCCAAGGGACAGGGTATGGCTACACCTTC. Amino acid sequence: CASSQGTGYGYTF.

The genes are TRBV5-6 and TRBJ2-3; D ambiguous. Trimming stripped 5 bases from V and 2 bases from J, with 12 bases between. Germline V gene lookup returns CDR1 SGHDT and CDR2 YYEEEE. The CDR3 has 14 amino acids. CDR3 in amino acids: CASSFLGSTDTQYF. The CDR3 region has the DNA TGTGCCAGCAGTTTCCTCGGGTCCACAGATACGCAGTATTTT.

The chain combines TRBV7-9 with TRBJ2-3, with D possibly being TRBD2 (6 bases). V gave up 5 bases and J gave up 2 bases, with 14 bases separating them. Germline V gene lookup returns CDR1 SEHNR and CDR2 FQNEAQ (reference sequence). This CDR3 region has 15 residues. CDR3 bases: TGTGCCAGCAGCCCCAGGGACTTCGTCACAGATACGCAGTATTTT. Protein: CASSPRDFVTDTQYF. Full variable domain (missing parts from reference TRBV7-9 and TRBJ2-3): DTGVSQNPRHKITKRGQNVTFRCDPISEHNRLYWYRQTLGQGPEFLTYFQNEAQLEKSRLLSDRFSAERPKGSFSTLEIQRTEQGDSAMYLCASSPRDFVTDTQYFGPGTRLTVL.

The chain's CDR3 is CASSQASGGRWAVADTQYF. The DNA for the CDR3 is TGCGCCAGCAGCCAAGCTAGCGGGGGGCGCTGGGCGGTAGCAGATACGCAGTATTTT. V gene TRBV4-3 combines with J gene TRBJ2-3, with 11 bases identical to TRBD2. The J segment lost 4 bases and the V segment lost 1 base, leaving 13 bases of the junction unmatched. The CDR3 covers 19 residues. The germline V gene encodes CDR1 LGHNA and CDR2 YSLEER.

This chain links TRBV27 with TRBJ2-7; 10 nucleotides agree with TRBD1. The V gene end was trimmed by 7 bases and the J gene end by 5 bases; junction bases not matched to a gene: 11. This CDR3 contains 15 residues. Germline-derived CDR1 and CDR2 are MNHEY and SMNVEV (reference sequence). This chain's CDR3 is CASTTNPGQGNEQYF. The CDR3 DNA reads as TGTGCCAGCACGACCAACCCGGGACAGGGGAACGAGCAGTACTTC.

The chain employs TRBV27 and TRBJ2-5; the D gene could be TRBD1 or TRBD2 (5 bases each). V was trimmed by 8 bases and J by 1 base, leaving 17 bases between them. CDR3 length: 15 amino acids. Germline CDR1 MNHEY, CDR2 SMNVEV (reference sequence). The CDR3 DNA reads as TGTGCCAGCGGTTGGGGGAGAGGGGCCCAAGAGACCCAGTACTTC. This encodes CASGWGRGAQETQYF.

The chain recombines TRBV28 with TRBJ2-1, with D uncertain. Trimming stripped 4 bases from V and 2 bases from J, with 9 bases between. Germline V gene data show CDR1 as MDHEN and CDR2 as SYDVKM. CDR3 size: 14 residues. The CDR3 loop reads CASSSTETYNEQFF. The CDR3 nucleotides are TGTGCCAGCAGTTCTACAGAGACCTACAATGAGCAGTTCTTC.